This TCR beta chain appears in the sequencing data of a study of cytomegalovirus exposure and HLA in healthy donors. The CDR3 length is 14 residues. The V segment lost 9 bases and the J segment 1 base; nucleotides outside the gene matches: 9. Germline V CDR1 and CDR2: SNHLY, FYNNEI. The PCR made use of 60 Vbeta and 13 Jbeta primers. Using immunoSEQ multiplex PCR, the repertoire was profiled, and TCRdb retains in-frame clones only, with some absent. The sample records approximately 250,000 clones, roughly 78% being singletons. To note about this clone: The target antigen is unknown.

Study findings and constraints: Rarity characterized most TCR sequences, yet some public TCRs appeared in many donors. Altogether, some 170 TCR beta chains were recorded as cytomegalovirus-associated. Upon later analysis, TCR association rates were observed to vary by HLA locus, being highest for DRB1 and lowest for HLA-C.

The V gene is TRBV2, the J gene TRBJ2-7, with 7 bases fitting TRBD1. Sample: PBMCs. This receptor was obtained from a boy aged 5-17 years in good health and CMV-seronegative. Written as DNA, the CDR3 is TGTGCCAGTAAAGAGACAGGGATTTCCTACGAGCAGTACTTC. This translates into CASKETGISYEQYF.